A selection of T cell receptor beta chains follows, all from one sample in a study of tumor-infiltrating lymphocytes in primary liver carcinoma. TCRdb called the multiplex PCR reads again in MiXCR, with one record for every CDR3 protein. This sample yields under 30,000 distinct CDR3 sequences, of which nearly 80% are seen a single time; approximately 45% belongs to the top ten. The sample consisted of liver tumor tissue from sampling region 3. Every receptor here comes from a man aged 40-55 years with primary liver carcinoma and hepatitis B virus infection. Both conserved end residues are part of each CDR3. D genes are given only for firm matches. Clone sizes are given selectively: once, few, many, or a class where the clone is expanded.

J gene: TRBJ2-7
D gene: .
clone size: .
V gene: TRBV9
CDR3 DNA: TGTGCCAGCAACGTGGGTACAGGGATATACGAGCAGTACTTC
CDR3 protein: CASNVGTGIYEQYF

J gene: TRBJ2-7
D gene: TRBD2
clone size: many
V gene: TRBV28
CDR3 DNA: TGTGCCAGCAGTGCCCTAGCGGGGAACTACGAGCAGTACTTC
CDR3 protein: CASSALAGNYEQYF

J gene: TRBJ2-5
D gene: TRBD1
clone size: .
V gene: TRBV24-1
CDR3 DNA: TGTGCCACCAGTGATCCTGGGACAGGGCGTGAGGAGGCCCAGTACTTC
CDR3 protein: CATSDPGTGREEAQYF

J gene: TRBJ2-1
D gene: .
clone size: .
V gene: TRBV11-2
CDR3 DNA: TGTGCCAGAAGTTTATACCGTCTAGTTAGTGAGCAGTTCTTC
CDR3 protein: CARSLYRLVSEQFF

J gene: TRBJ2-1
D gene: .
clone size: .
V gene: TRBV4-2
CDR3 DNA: TGTACCAGCAGCCTAGGGCACAGCGACAATGATCAGTTCTTC
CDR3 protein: CTSSLGHSDNDQFF

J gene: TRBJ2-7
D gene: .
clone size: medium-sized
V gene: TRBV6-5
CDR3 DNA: TGTGCCAGCAGTTACTCGAATTCCAGGATGTCCTACGAGCAGTACTTC
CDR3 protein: CASSYSNSRMSYEQYF

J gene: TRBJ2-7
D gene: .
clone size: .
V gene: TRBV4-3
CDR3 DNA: TGCGCCAGCAGCCAAGAACAGGGTCTCCTCCCCTACCAGCAGTACTTC
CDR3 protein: CASSQEQGLLPYQQYF

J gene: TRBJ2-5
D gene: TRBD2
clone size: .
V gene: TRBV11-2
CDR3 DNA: TGTGCCAGCAGCCAAACTCCTTACGGGGGGAAAGAGTCCCGGAACTTC
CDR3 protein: CASSQTPYGGKESRNF

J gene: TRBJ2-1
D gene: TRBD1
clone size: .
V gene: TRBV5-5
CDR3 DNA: TGTGACAGGAGCCCTGGACAGGGTTCCTACATTGAGCAGTTCTTC
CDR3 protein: CDRSPGQGSYIEQFF

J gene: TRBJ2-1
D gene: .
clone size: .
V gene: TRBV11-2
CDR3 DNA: TGTGACAGCAGCCACCGGAGTTTGAGATACTCCTACAATGAGCAATTCTTC
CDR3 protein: CDSSHRSLRYSYNEQFF

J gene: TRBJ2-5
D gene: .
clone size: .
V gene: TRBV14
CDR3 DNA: TGTGCCAGCAGCCATAGGAGCGAGAGTCCGCAAGAGACCCAGTACTTC
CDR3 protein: CASSHRSESPQETQYF

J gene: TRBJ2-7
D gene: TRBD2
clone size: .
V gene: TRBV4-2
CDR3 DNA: TGTACCAGCAGTGGAAAACCTGGACTAGCGGGAGGGCCACACGAGGAGTACTTC
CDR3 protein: CTSSGKPGLAGGPHEEYF

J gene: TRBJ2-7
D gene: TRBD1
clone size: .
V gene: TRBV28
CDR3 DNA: TGTGCCAGTAGTGCGACAGGGGGACCCTACGAGCAGTACTTC
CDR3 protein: CASSATGGPYEQYF

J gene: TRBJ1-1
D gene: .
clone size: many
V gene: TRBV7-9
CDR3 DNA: TGTGCCAGCAGCCCCCGCAGGGCGGGCACTGAAGCTTTCTTT
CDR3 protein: CASSPRRAGTEAFF

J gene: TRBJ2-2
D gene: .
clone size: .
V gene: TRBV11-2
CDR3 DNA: TGTGCCAGCGGCTTTGCGGGATCGAACGCCGGGGAGTTGTTTTTT
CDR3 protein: CASGFAGSNAGELFF

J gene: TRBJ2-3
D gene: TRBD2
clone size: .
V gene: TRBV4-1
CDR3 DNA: TGCGCCAACAGCCAAGATCCTACTAGCGGGGTTAGTACAGATACGCAGTATTTT
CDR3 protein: CANSQDPTSGVSTDTQYF

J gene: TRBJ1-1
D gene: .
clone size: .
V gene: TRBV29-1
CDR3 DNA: TGCAGCGTTGAATTCAATGGGAACACTGAAGCTTTCTTT
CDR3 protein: CSVEFNGNTEAFF

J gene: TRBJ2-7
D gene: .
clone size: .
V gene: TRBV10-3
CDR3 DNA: TGTGCAATCTCTGACACCTTGACTACCTACGAGCAATACTTC
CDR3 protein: CAISDTLTTYEQYF

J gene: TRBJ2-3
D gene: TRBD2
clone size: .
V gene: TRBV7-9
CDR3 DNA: TGTGACAGCACCCTCCACTCAGCGGGAGGCACAGATACGCAGTATTTT
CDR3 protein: CDSTLHSAGGTDTQYF

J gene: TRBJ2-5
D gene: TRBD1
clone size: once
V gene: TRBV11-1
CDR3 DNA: TGTGCCAGCAATGGACAGGTGGAGGTGGAGACACACTACTTC
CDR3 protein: CASNGQVEVETHYF

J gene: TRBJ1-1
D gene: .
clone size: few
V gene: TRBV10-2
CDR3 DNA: TGCACCTCAAGGGACGGGGGTGCCAACACTGAAGCTTTCTTT
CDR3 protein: CTSRDGGANTEAFF

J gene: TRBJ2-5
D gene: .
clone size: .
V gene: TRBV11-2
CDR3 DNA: TGTGCCTGCAGCCAAACTCCTGGCGGGGTGATAGAGACCCAGTATTTC
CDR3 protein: CACSQTPGGVIETQYF

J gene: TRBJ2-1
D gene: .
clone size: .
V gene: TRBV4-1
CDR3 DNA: TGCACCAGCAGAGCCGGGTTTTACAATGAGCAGTTCTTC
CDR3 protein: CTSRAGFYNEQFF

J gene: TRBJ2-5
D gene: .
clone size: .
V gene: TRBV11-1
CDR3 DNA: TGTGCCAGCAGTAGACAGGTGGAGCTGGAGACACAGTACTTC
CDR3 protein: CASSRQVELETQYF

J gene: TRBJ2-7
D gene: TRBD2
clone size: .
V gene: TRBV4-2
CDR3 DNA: TGTGCCAGCTGTGGAAAACCGGGACTAGTGAGAGGGCCACACGAGCAGTACTTC
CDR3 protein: CASCGKPGLVRGPHEQYF

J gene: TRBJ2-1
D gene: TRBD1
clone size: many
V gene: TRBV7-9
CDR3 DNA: TGTGCCAGCAGCGGGGACAGGGTAACCTACAATGAGCAGTTCTTC
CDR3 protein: CASSGDRVTYNEQFF

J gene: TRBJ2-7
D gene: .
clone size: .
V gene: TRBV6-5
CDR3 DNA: TGTACCAGCAGTTACGCAGGTGAGCTAGGCGAGCAGTACTTC
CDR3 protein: CTSSYAGELGEQYF

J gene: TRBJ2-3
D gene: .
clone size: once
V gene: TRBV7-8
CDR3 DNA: TGTGCCAGCAGCTTAGCAAACGGGGGCCCGGCAGATACGCAATATTTT
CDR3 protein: CASSLANGGPADTQYF

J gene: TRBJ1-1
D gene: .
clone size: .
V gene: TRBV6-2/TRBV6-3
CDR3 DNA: TGTGCCAGCAATTACATTAACACTGAAGCGTTCTTT
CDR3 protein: CASNYINTEAFF

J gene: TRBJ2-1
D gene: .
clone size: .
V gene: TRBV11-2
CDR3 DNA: TGTGCCAGCAGCTTATACCGGCTAGTTAGTGAGCAACTCTTT
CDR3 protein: CASSLYRLVSEQLF

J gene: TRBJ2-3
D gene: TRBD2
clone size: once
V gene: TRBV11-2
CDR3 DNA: TGCGCCAGCATCTTAGCGGGGGCGACTTCGTCAAGCACAGATACGCAGTATTTC
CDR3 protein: CASILAGATSSSTDTQYF

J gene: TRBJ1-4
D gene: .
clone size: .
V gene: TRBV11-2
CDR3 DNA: TGTGCCAGCCGCAAGACTCCAGGAGGAACAAGTGAAAGACTGTTTTTT
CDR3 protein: CASRKTPGGTSERLFF

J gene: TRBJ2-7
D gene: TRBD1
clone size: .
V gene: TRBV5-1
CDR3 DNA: TGCGCCAGCAGACGGGGACAGGGGGTTGCCAACGAGGAGTACTTC
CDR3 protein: CASRRGQGVANEEYF

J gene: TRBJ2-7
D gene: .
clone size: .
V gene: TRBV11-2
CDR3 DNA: TGTGCCAGCAGCCTGACCCGGGGACTGAGCTACGAGCAGTACTTC
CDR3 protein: CASSLTRGLSYEQYF

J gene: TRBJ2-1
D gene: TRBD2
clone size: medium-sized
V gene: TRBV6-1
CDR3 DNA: TGTGCCAGCAGTGAAGCGACTAGCGGGAGGGGGCGGGAGCAGTTCTTC
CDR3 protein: CASSEATSGRGREQFF

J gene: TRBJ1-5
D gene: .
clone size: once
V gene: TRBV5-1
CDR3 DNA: TGCGCCAGCAGTTTGGAGGCGGGAGTGGGAGATACGCAGCATTTT
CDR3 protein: CASSLEAGVGDTQHF

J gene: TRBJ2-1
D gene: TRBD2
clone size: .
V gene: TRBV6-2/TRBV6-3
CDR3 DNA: TGTGCCAGGGGTTACAGGGCGAGAAGCGGGAGCTCCTACAATGAGCAGTTCTTC
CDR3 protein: CARGYRARSGSSYNEQFF

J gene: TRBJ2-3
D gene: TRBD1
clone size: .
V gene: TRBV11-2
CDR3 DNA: TGTGCCAGCAGCTCAGAAGGGGGCACTGATACGCATTATTTT
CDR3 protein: CASSSEGGTDTHYF

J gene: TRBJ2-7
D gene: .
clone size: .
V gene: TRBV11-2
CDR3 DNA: TGTGCCAGCTGCTTAGAGTCCGCGATCTCTGGCGAGCAATACTTC
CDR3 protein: CASCLESAISGEQYF

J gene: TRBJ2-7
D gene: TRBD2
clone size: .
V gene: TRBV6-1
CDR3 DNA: TGTGCCAGCATCTCTACGGGGACTAGCGGGAACAACAAGCATTACTTC
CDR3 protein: CASISTGTSGNNKHYF

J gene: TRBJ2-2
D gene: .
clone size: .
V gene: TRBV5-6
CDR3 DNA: TGTTCCAGCAGCTTGGCACCCAGAGTCACTGGGGAGCTGTTTTTT
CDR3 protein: CSSSLAPRVTGELFF

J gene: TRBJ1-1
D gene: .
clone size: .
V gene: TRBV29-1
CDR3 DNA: TGCAGCGTGCACAAGGGGAATGTGAACACTGAAGCCTTCTTT
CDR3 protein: CSVHKGNVNTEAFF

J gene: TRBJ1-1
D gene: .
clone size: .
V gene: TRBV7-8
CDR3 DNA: TGTGCCAGCGGGGGGGCTAGGGAGGGAACTGAAGCTTTCTTT
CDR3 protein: CASGGAREGTEAFF

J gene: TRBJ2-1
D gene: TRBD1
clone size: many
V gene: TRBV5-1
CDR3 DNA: TGCGCCAGCAGCACCGGGACAGTTTCCTACAATGAGCAGTTCTTC
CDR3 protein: CASSTGTVSYNEQFF

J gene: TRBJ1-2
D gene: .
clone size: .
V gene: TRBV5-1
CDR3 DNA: TGCGCCAGCTGTTCGAGCAACGCTGTCGGCTACACCTTC
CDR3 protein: CASCSSNAVGYTF

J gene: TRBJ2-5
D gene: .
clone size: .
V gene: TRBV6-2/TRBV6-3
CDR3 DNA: TGTGCCAGCACCCAATCACGGGGCGACCAAGAGACCCAGTACTTC
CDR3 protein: CASTQSRGDQETQYF

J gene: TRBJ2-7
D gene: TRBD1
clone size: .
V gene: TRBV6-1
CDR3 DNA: TGTGCCAGCAGTCGACAGGGATACGGGCAGTACTTC
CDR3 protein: CASSRQGYGQYF

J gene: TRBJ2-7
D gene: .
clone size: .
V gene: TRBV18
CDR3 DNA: TGTGCCAGCTTACCACCGCACCTCTCCTACGAGCAATACTTC
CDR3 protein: CASLPPHLSYEQYF

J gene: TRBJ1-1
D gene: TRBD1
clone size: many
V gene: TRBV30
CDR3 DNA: TGTGCCTTGATTCCGGGACAGTTGAAACTGAGGGCTCGAGGCACTGAAGCTTTCTTT
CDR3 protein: CALIPGQLKLRARGTEAFF

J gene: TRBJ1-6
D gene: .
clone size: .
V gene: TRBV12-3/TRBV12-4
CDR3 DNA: TGTGCCAGCAGTATAAAGAACTCACTCCTCCACTTT
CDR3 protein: CASSIKNSLLHF

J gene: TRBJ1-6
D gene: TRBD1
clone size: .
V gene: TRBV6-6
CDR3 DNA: TGTGCCAGCAGTCTAGGGACAGGGAGAAATTCACCCCTCCACTTT
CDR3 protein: CASSLGTGRNSPLHF

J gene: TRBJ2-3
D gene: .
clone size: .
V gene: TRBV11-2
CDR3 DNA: TGTGCCAGCAGCCCATGGTATAGAACGGGAGATACACAGTATTTT
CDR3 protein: CASSPWYRTGDTQYF

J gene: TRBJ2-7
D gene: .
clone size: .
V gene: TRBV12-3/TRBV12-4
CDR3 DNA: TGTGACTGCAGTCGAGGGACGGGATCGACCTACGAGCAGTACTTC
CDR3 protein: CDCSRGTGSTYEQYF

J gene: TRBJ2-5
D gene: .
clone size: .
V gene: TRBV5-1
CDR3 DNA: TGCGTCAGCAGCCCCTCCGACGGGGGGCGAGAGACTCAGTACTTC
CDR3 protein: CVSSPSDGGRETQYF

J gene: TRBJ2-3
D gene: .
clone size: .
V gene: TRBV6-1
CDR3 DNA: TGTGACAGTAGTGAATATGACAAAAATTCAGATACGCAGTATTTT
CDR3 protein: CDSSEYDKNSDTQYF

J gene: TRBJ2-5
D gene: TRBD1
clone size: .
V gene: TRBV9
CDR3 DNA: TGTGCCAGCAGCGTCCTAGGACAGGGGTACCAAGAGACCCAGTGCTTC
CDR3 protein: CASSVLGQGYQETQCF